The clone carrying this T cell receptor beta chain occurred many times. Its antigen is not identified. A CD8+CD4-CCR7+CD45RA+ phenotype served as the sorting definition for naive CD8 T cells. TCRdb reanalysed the PCR reads using MiXCR and keeps one entry per CDR3 protein. The profile covers about 320,000 distinct CDR3 sequences, with 20% to 25% appearing a single time and roughly 0.8% taken by the ten largest. These data belong to a study of molecular identifiers for immune sequencing clone quantification. V shed 1 base and J 7 bases; nucleotides not matched to a gene: 15. Germline V lookup: CDR1 DFQATT, CDR2 SNEGSKA (reference sequence). The length of the CDR3 is 17 residues. Findings and limits, study-wide: Highly expanded clone sizes could be underestimated through barcode sharing by identical TCR molecules.

This clonotype was obtained from a human donor in good health. Some libraries in this study had Jurkat cell RNA spiked in. V gene TRBV20-1 combines with J gene TRBJ2-1; TRBD2 matches at 8 bases. Sequencing used naive CD8+ T cells from blood, with Jurkat cell RNA spiked in. The subset here: FACS-sorted CD8+CD4-CCR7+CD45RA+ naive T cells. The CDR3 loop reads CSARGLTREGGINEQFF. The CDR3 DNA reads TGCAGTGCTAGAGGCCTGACACGGGAGGGCGGTATAAATGAGCAGTTCTTC.